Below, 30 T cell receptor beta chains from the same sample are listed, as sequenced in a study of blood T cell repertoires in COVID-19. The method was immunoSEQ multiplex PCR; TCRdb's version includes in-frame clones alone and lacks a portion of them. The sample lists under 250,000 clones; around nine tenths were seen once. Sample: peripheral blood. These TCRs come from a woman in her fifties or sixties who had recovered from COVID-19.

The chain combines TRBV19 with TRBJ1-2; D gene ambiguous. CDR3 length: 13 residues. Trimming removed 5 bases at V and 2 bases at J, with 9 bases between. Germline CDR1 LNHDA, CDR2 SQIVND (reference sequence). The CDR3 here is CASSATVNYGYTF. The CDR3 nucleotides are TGTGCCAGTAGTGCCACAGTAAACTATGGCTACACCTTC.

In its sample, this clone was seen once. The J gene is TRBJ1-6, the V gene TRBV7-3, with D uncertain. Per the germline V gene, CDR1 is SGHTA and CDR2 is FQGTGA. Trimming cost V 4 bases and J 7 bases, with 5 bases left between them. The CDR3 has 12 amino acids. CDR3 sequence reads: CASSYKNSPLHF. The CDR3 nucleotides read TGTGCCAGCAGCTACAAGAATTCACCCCTCCACTTT.

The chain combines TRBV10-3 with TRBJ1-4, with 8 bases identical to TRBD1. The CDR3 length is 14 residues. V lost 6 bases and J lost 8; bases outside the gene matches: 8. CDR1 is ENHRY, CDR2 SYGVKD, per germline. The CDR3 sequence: CAISRDRGAEKLFF. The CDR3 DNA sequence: TGTGCCATCAGCCGAGACAGGGGAGCAGAAAAACTGTTTTTT.

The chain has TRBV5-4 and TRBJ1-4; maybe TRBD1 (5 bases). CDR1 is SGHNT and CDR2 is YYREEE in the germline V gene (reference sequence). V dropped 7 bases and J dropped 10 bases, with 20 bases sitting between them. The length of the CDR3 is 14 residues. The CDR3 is CASSSPGGQGKLFF. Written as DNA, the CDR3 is TGTGCCAGCTCAAGTCCGGGGGGTCAGGGAAAACTGTTTTTT. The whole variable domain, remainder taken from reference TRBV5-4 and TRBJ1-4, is ETGVTQSPTHLIKTRGQQVTLRCSSQSGHNTVSWYQQALGQGPQFIFQYYREEENGRGNFPPRFSGLQFPNYSSELNVNALELDDSALYLCASSSPGGQGKLFFGSGTQLSVL.

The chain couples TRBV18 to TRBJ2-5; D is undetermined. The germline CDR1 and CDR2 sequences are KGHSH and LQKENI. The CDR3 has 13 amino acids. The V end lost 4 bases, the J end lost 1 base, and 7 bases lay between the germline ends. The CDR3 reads CASSLRAQETQYF. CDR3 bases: TGTGCCAGCTCACTTCGAGCCCAAGAGACCCAGTACTTC.

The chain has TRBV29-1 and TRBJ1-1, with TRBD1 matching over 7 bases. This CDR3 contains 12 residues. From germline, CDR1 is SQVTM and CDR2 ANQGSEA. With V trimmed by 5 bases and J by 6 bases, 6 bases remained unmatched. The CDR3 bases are TGCAGCGTTAACAGGGGAAACCCTGAAGCTTTCTTT. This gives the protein CSVNRGNPEAFF.

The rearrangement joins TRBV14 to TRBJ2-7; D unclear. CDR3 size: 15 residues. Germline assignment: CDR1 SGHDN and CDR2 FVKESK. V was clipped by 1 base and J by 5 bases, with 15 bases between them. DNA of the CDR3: TGTGCCAGCAGCCAAGTAATGGGCAGGTCCCACGAGCAGTACTTC. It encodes CASSQVMGRSHEQYF.

The CDR3 nucleotides read TGTGCCACCAGCAGAGCGATAGGGGGAGACCTTGAAGCTTTCTTT. Amino acids: CATSRAIGGDLEAFF. The chain combines TRBV15 with TRBJ1-1; D may be TRBD1 (6 bases). The CDR3 runs 15 residues. The V end lost 1 base, the J end lost 7 bases, and 16 bases lay between the germline ends. From germline, CDR1 is LNHNV and CDR2 YYDKDF (reference sequence).

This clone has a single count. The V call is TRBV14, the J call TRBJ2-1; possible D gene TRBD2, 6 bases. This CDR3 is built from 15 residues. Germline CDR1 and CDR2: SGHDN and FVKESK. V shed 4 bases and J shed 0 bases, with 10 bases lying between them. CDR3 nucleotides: TGTGCCAGCAGCCGTCCGGGGGACTCCTACAATGAGCAGTTCTTC. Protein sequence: CASSRPGDSYNEQFF. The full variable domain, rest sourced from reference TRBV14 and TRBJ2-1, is EAGVTQFPSHSVIEKGQTVTLRCDPISGHDNLYWYRRVMGKEIKFLLHFVKESKQDESGMPNNRFLAERTGGTYSTLKVQPAELEDSGVYFCASSRPGDSYNEQFFGPGTRLTVL.

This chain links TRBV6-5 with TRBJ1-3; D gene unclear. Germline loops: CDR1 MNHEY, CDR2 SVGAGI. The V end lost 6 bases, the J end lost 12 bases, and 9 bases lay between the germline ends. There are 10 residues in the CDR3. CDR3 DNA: TGTGCCAGCAGAGAGGGCCGCATATATTTT. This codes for CASREGRIYF.

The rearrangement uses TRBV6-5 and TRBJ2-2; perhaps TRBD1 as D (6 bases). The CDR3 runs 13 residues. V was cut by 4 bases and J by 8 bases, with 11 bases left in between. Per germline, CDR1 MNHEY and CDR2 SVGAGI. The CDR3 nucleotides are TGTGCCAGCAGTTCAAACAGGGCTGGGGAGCTGTTTTTT. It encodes CASSSNRAGELFF.

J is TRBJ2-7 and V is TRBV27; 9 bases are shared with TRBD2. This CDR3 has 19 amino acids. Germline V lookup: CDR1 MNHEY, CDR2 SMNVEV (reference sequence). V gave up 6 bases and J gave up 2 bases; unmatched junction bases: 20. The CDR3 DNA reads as TGTGCCAGCAGACTCTTGGGGGGGAGCGGGGGGAAGCGAGCCTACGAGCAGTACTTC. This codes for CASRLLGGSGGKRAYEQYF.

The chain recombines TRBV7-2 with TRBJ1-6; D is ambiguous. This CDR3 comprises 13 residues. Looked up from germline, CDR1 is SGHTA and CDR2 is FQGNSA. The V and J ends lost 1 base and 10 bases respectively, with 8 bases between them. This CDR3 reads CASSLERASPLHF. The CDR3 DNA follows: TGTGCCAGCAGCTTAGAACGAGCCTCACCCCTCCACTTT.

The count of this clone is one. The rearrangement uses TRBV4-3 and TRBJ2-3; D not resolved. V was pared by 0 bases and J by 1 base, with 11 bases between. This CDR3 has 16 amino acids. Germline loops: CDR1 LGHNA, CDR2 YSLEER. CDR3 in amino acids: CASSQDIREGTDTQYF. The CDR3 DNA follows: TGCGCCAGCAGCCAAGATATCCGAGAGGGCACAGATACGCAGTATTTT.

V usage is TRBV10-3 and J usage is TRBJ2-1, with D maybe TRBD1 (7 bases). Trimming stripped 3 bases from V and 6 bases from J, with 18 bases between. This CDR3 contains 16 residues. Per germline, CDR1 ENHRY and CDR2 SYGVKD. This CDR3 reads CAISELKQGRSNEQFF. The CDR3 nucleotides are TGTGCCATCAGTGAACTGAAACAGGGGAGGAGCAATGAGCAGTTCTTC.

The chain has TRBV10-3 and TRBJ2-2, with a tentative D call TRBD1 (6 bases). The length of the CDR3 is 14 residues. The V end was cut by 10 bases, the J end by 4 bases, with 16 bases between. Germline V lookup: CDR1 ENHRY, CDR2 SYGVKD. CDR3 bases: TGTGCCAGCGGCACAGGGTCGGGCACCGGGGAGCTGTTTTTT. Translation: CASGTGSGTGELFF.

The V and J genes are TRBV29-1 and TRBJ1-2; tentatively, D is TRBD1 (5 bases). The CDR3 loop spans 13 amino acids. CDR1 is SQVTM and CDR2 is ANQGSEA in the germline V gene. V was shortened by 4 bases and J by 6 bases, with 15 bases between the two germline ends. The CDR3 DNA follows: TGCAGCGTTGGGTACAGGTCTCGGGATGGCTACACCTTC. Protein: CSVGYRSRDGYTF. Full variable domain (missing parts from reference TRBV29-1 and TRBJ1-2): SAVISQKPSRDICQRGTSLTIQCQVDSQVTMMFWYRQQPGQSLTLIATANQGSEATYESGFVIDKFPISRPNLTFSTLTVSNMSPEDSSIYLCSVGYRSRDGYTFGSGTRLTVV.

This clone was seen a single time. The DNA of the CDR3 is TGTGCCAGCAGTTTCTATACAGCCGGGGAGCTGTTTTTT. Protein sequence: CASSFYTAGELFF. The chain couples TRBV28 to TRBJ2-2; D is undetermined. V was cut by 3 bases and J by 6 bases, with 8 bases left in between. The CDR3 length is 13 residues. Germline V lookup: CDR1 MDHEN, CDR2 SYDVKM.

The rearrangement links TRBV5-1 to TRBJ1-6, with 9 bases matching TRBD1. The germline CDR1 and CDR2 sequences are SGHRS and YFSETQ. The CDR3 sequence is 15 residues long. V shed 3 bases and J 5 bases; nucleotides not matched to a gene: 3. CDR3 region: CASSSRDRDNSPLHF. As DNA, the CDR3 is TGCGCCAGCAGCTCACGGGACAGGGATAATTCACCCCTCCACTTT.

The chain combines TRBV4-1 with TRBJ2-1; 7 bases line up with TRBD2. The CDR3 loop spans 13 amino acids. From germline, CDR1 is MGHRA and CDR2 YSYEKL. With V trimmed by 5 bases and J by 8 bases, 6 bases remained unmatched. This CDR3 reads CASSKAGVYEQFF. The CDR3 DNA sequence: TGCGCCAGCAGCAAGGCGGGGGTATATGAGCAGTTCTTC.

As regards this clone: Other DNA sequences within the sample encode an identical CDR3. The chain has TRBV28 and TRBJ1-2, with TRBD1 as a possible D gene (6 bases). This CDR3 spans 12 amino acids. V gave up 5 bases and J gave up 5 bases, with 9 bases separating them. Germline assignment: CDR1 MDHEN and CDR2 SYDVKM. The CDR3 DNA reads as TGTGCCAGCAGTCTCAGGGGTTATGGCTACACCTTC. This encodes CASSLRGYGYTF.

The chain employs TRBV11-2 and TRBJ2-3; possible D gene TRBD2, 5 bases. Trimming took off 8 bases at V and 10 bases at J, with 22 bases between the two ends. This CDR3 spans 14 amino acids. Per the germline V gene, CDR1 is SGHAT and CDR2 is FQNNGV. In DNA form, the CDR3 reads TGTGCCAGCTCGAAAGCGGTCTCCCACGTGGCGCAGTATTTT. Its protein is CASSKAVSHVAQYF.

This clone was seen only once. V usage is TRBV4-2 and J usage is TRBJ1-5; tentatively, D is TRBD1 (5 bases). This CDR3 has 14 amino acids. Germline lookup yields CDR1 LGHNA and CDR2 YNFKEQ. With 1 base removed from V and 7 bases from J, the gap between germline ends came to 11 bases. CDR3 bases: TGTGCCAGCAGCCAAGGAGGCGGGGCCCAGCCCCAGCATTTT. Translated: CASSQGGGAQPQHF.

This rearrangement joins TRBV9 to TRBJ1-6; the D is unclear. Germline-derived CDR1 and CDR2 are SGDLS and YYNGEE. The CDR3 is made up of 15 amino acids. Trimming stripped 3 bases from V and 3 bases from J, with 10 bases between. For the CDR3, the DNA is TGTGCCAGCAGCGCGAGCACTCTCTATAATTCACCCCTCCACTTT. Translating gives CASSASTLYNSPLHF.

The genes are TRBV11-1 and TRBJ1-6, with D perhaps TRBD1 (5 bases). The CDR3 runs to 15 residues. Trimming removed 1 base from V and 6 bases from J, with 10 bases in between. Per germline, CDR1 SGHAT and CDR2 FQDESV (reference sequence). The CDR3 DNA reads TGTGCCAGCAGCTTAGGACAGCTCGCTAATTCACCCCTCCACTTT. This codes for CASSLGQLANSPLHF. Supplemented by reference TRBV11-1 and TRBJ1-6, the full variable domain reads EAEVAQSPRYKITEKSQAVAFWCDPISGHATLYWYRQILGQGPELLVQFQDESVVDDSQLPKDRFSAERLKGVDSTLKIQPAELGDSAMYLCASSLGQLANSPLHFGNGTRLTVT.

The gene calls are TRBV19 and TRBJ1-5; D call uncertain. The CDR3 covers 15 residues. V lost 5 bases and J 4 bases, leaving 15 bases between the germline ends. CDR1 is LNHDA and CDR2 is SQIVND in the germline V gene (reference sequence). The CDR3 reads CASSPLGGQNQPQHF. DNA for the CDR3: TGTGCCAGTAGTCCCTTGGGCGGGCAAAATCAGCCCCAGCATTTT.

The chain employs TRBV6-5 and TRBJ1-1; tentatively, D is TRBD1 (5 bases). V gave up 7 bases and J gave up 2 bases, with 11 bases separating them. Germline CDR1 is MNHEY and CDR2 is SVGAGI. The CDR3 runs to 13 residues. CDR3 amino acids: CASKRQYNTEAFF. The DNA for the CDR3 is TGTGCCAGCAAGAGACAGTATAACACTGAAGCTTTCTTT.

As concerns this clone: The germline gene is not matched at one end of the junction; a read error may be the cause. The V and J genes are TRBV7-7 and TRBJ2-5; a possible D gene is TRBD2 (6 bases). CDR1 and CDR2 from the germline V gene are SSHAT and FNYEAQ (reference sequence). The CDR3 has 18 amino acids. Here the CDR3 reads CASSRERKQSGHQETQYF. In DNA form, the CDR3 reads TGTGCTAGCAGCCGGGAGAGGAAGCAGTCGGGGCATCAAGAGACCCAGTACTTC.

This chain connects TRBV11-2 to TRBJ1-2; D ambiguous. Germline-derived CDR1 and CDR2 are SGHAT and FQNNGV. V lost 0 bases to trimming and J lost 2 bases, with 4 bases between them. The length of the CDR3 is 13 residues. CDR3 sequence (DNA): TGTGCCAGCAGCTTAGATCTGAACTATGGCTACACCTTC. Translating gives CASSLDLNYGYTF.

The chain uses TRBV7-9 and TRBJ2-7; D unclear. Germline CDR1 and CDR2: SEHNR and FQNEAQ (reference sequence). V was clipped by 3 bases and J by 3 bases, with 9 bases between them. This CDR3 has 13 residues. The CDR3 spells CASSFPAGYEQYF. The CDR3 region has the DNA TGTGCCAGCAGCTTCCCCGCAGGCTACGAGCAGTACTTC. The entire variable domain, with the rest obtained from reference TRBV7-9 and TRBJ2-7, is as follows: DTGVSQNPRHKITKRGQNVTFRCDPISEHNRLYWYRQTLGQGPEFLTYFQNEAQLEKSRLLSDRFSAERPKGSFSTLEIQRTEQGDSAMYLCASSFPAGYEQYFGPGTRLTVT.